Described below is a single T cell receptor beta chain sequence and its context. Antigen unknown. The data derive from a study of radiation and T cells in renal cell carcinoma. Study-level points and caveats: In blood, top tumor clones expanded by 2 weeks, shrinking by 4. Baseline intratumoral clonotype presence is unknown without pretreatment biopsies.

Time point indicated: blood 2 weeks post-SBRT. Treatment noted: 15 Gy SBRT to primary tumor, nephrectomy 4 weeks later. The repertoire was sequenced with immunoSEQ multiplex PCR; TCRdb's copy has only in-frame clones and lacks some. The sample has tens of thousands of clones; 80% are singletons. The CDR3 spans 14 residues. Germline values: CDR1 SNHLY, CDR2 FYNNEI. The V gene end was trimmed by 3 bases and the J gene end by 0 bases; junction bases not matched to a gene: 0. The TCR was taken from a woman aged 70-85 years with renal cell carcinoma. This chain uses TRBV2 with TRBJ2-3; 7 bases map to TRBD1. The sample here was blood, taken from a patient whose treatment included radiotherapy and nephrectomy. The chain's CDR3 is CASSEGQSTDTQYF. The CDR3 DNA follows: TGTGCCAGCAGTGAGGGACAGAGCACAGATACGCAGTATTTT.